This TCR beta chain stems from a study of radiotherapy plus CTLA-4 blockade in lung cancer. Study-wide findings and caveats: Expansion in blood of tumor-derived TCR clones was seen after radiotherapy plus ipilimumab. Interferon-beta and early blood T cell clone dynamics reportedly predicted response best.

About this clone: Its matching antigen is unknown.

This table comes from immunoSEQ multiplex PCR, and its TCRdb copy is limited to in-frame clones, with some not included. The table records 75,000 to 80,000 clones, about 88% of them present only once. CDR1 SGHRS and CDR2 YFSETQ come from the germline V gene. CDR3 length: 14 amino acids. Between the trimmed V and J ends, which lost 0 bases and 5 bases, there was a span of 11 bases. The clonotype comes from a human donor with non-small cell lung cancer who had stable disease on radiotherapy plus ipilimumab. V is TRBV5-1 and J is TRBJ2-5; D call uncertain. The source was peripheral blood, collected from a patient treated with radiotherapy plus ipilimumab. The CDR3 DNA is TGCGCCAGCAGCTTGGAGGGATCTTGGGAGACCCAGTACTTC. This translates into CASSLEGSWETQYF.